These T cell receptor beta chains were read from a single sample in a study of T cell responses to AZD1222 COVID-19 vaccine. Assay used: immunoSEQ multiplex PCR; TCRdb lists only in-frame clones, some missing. The repertoire holds approximately 94,000 clones, with around nine tenths as singletons. This material consisted of peripheral blood, taken on day 0 of AZD1222 vaccination. The receptors shown here come from an adult in good health. Both conserved end residues are part of each CDR3. A D gene is named only where the DNA matches it firmly. Clone sizes are given selectively: once, few, many, or a class where the clone is expanded.

j_call clone_size v_call d_call cdr3_aa cdr3_nt
TRBJ2-2 NA TRBV15 NA CATSGETSTWNTGELFF TGTGCCACCAGCGGGGAGACCAGTACTTGGAACACCGGGGAGCTGTTTTTT
TRBJ2-5 NA TRBV27 NA CASSLGWGRETQYF TGTGCCAGCAGTTTAGGGTGGGGCCGGGAGACCCAGTACTTC
TRBJ1-1 few TRBV2 NA CASSDRGAFEAFF TGTGCCAGCAGTGATCGGGGGGCGTTTGAAGCTTTCTTT
TRBJ2-7 NA TRBV15 NA CATSRDKGEHSSSYEQYF TGTGCCACCAGCAGAGATAAAGGGGAGCACTCTAGCTCCTACGAGCAGTACTTC
TRBJ2-7 NA TRBV28 NA CASSFGGSEQYF TGTGCCAGCAGTTTTGGGGGAAGCGAGCAGTACTTC
TRBJ1-4 NA TRBV13 NA CASSLIVNEKLFF TGTGCCAGCAGCTTAATCGTAAATGAAAAACTGTTTTTT
TRBJ1-1 NA TRBV5-1 TRBD1 CASSATTGGTEAFF TGCGCCAGCAGCGCCACCACAGGGGGCACTGAAGCTTTCTTT
TRBJ2-2 NA TRBV15 TRBD1 CATSRWDSTNTGELFF TGTGCCACCAGCAGATGGGACAGCACGAACACCGGGGAGCTGTTTTTT
TRBJ1-3 NA TRBV10-1 NA CASSGQAGGNTIYF TGCGCCAGCAGTGGACAGGCCGGTGGAAACACCATATATTTT
TRBJ2-6 NA TRBV7-9 NA CASSDRNTGANVLTF TGTGCCAGCAGCGACCGCAATACTGGGGCCAACGTCCTGACTTTC
TRBJ1-2 NA TRBV20-1 NA CSASLGNYGYTF TGCAGTGCTAGTCTGGGTAACTATGGCTACACCTTC
TRBJ2-3 few TRBV9 TRBD2 CASSAMLAGVAQYF TGTGCCAGCAGCGCGATGCTAGCGGGAGTAGCGCAGTATTTT
TRBJ2-7 NA TRBV7-9 NA CASSLGGRGADEQYF TGTGCCAGCAGCTTGGGGGGACGGGGGGCCGACGAGCAGTACTTC
TRBJ2-7 NA TRBV11-2 NA CASSLSFSYEQYF TGTGCCAGCAGCCTATCGTTCTCCTACGAGCAGTACTTC
TRBJ2-1 NA TRBV27 NA CASSLSGLYNEQFF TGTGCCAGCAGTTTATCGGGCTTATACAATGAGCAGTTCTTC
TRBJ2-3 NA TRBV6-4 TRBD2 CASSLAGGGTDTQYF TGTGCCAGCAGCTTAGCGGGAGGGGGCACAGATACGCAGTATTTT
TRBJ2-2 NA TRBV5-1 TRBD2 CASSGRLAGVTGELFF TGCGCCAGCAGCGGGAGACTAGCGGGAGTGACCGGGGAGCTGTTTTTT
TRBJ2-5 once TRBV4-1 NA CASSQEWGLNAETQYF TGCGCCAGCAGCCAAGAGTGGGGACTCAACGCGGAGACCCAGTACTTC
TRBJ2-6 NA TRBV5-5 NA CASSLVGTGANVLTF TGTGCCAGCAGCTTGGTCGGGACTGGGGCCAACGTCCTGACTTTC
TRBJ1-4 NA TRBV15 NA CATSREDGKLFF TGTGCCACCAGCAGAGAGGATGGAAAACTGTTTTTT
TRBJ1-3 NA TRBV5-5 NA CASSLGPEPGNTIYF TGTGCCAGCAGCTTAGGACCCGAACCTGGAAACACCATATATTTT
TRBJ1-5 NA TRBV27 NA CAGLDSNQPQHF TGTGCCGGCCTCGATAGCAATCAGCCCCAGCATTTT
TRBJ2-7 NA TRBV4-2 NA CASSQGVAYEQYF TGTGCCAGCAGCCAAGGGGTGGCCTACGAGCAGTACTTC
TRBJ1-6 NA TRBV28 NA CASRDYRNNSPLHF TGTGCCAGCAGGGACTACAGGAATAATTCACCCCTCCACTTT
TRBJ1-6 NA TRBV28 NA CAIVGTLNSPLHF TGTGCCATAGTCGGAACTCTCAATTCACCCCTCCACTTT
TRBJ1-4 NA TRBV15 NA CATSRDLGTSTNEKLFF TGTGCCACCAGCAGAGATTTGGGCACCTCAACTAATGAAAAACTGTTTTTT
TRBJ1-1 NA TRBV5-6 NA CASSLVWPNMNTEAFF TGTGCCAGCAGCTTGGTGTGGCCAAACATGAACACTGAAGCTTTCTTT
TRBJ2-2 NA TRBV7-9 TRBD1 CASSLKLDRVHTGELFF TGTGCCAGCAGCTTAAAACTTGACAGGGTTCACACCGGGGAGCTGTTTTTT
TRBJ2-5 NA TRBV4-1 NA CASSQGRITGSETQYF TGCGCCAGCAGCCAAGGGAGGATTACAGGTTCCGAGACCCAGTACTTC
TRBJ2-1 once TRBV2 NA CASRGGPYNEQFF TGTGCCAGCAGAGGAGGACCTTACAATGAGCAGTTCTTC
TRBJ2-7 NA TRBV27 TRBD2 CASSLDGRIYEQYF TGTGCCAGCAGTTTAGACGGGAGGATCTACGAGCAGTACTTC
TRBJ1-2 NA TRBV14 NA CASSQGGSYGYTF TGTGCCAGCAGCCAAGGGGGCTCCTATGGCTACACCTTC
TRBJ2-7 NA TRBV2 NA CASRTTGPYEQYF TGTGCCAGCAGGACTACAGGACCCTACGAGCAGTACTTC
TRBJ2-7 NA TRBV6-5 TRBD2 CASSYSMASGTYEQYF TGTGCCAGCAGTTACTCGATGGCTAGCGGGACTTACGAGCAGTACTTC
TRBJ1-3 once TRBV9 NA CASSVEGNSGNTIYF TGTGCCAGCAGCGTAGAGGGCAACTCTGGAAACACCATATATTTT
TRBJ2-1 NA TRBV5-6 TRBD2 CASSPTSGEQFF TGTGCCAGCAGCCCGACTAGCGGAGAGCAGTTCTTC
TRBJ1-6 NA TRBV2 NA CASSFSPNSPLHF TGTGCCAGCAGTTTTTCTCCCAATTCACCCCTCCACTTT
TRBJ2-1 NA TRBV10-3 TRBD1 CATFGQGYNEQFF TGTGCCACCTTCGGACAGGGCTACAATGAGCAGTTCTTC
TRBJ1-5 NA TRBV27 NA CASGYSNQPQHF TGTGCCAGCGGGTATAGCAATCAGCCCCAGCATTTT
TRBJ1-1 NA TRBV5-8 NA CASSLKMNTEAFF TGTGCCAGCAGCTTAAAGATGAACACTGAAGCTTTCTTT
TRBJ2-3 NA TRBV24-1 NA CATSDFSPPDTQYF TGTGCCACCAGTGATTTTTCCCCCCCGGATACGCAGTATTTT
TRBJ2-7 NA TRBV9 NA CASSAGILSYEQYF TGTGCCAGCAGCGCCGGCATTCTCAGCTACGAGCAGTACTTC
TRBJ1-4 NA TRBV2 NA CASTLRQDVDEKLFF TGTGCCAGCACTTTACGACAGGACGTAGATGAAAAACTGTTTTTT
TRBJ2-7 NA TRBV6-5 TRBD2 CASSLLAVSSYEQYF TGTGCCAGCAGTTTGCTAGCGGTATCATCCTACGAGCAGTACTTC
TRBJ2-1 once TRBV27 TRBD2 CASSYTSGAYNEQFF TGTGCCAGCAGTTATACTAGCGGTGCCTACAATGAGCAGTTCTTC
TRBJ2-7 NA TRBV6-6 TRBD1 CASSLDRDRVSYEQYF TGTGCCAGCAGTCTGGACCGGGACAGGGTTTCCTACGAGCAGTACTTC
TRBJ1-4 NA TRBV7-6 NA CASSLYAGLGFNEKLFF TGTGCCAGCAGCTTATATGCGGGACTTGGGTTTAATGAAAAACTGTTTTTT
TRBJ1-6 NA TRBV4-2 TRBD1 CASSQTPGQSNSPLHF TGTGCCAGCAGCCAGACTCCGGGACAGAGTAATTCACCCCTCCACTTT
TRBJ1-2 NA TRBV9 NA CASSVGQMGIYGYTF TGTGCCAGCAGCGTAGGACAGATGGGGATCTATGGCTACACCTTC
TRBJ1-4 once TRBV19 NA CASSLRIRGFNEKLFF TGTGCCAGTAGCCTAAGGATCCGGGGGTTTAATGAAAAACTGTTTTTT
TRBJ1-2 NA TRBV5-6 TRBD1 CASSPLYGTGNLSPGYTF TGTGCCAGCAGCCCCCTTTACGGGACAGGGAATCTTTCGCCTGGCTACACCTTC